This is a list of T cell receptor beta chains from one sample in a study of human T cells and chemical hapten exposure. TCRdb re-analysed the RACE reads in MiXCR, keeping a single row per CDR3 protein. The top ten clones hold roughly 2% of a sample with 150,000 to 200,000 distinct CDR3 sequences, roughly 26% of them seen once. The starting material was whole blood, obtained in connection with sensitization to the hapten diphenylcyclopropenone (DPC). These receptors were collected from a woman in her late teens or twenties with alopecia areata. Some clones in this sample may be carry-over from other donors' samples. CDR3s leave out the opening cysteine and the closing phenylalanine or tryptophan. The D gene is left open where the match is weak.

len: 12; d_gene: TRBD2; v_gene: TRBV15; CDR3aa: ATGGTPREETQY
len: 11; d_gene: -; v_gene: TRBV12-3/TRBV12-4; CDR3aa: ASSGTDNYGYT
len: 12; d_gene: TRBD1; v_gene: TRBV5-1; CDR3aa: ASSPSDRGETQY
len: 15; d_gene: -; v_gene: TRBV16; CDR3aa: ASRNTRHSVFNSPLH
len: 11; d_gene: -; v_gene: TRBV6-1; CDR3aa: ASSEARDYGYT
len: 10; d_gene: -; v_gene: TRBV27; CDR3aa: ASSSPHQPQH
len: 14; d_gene: -; v_gene: TRBV18; CDR3aa: ASSSGAVLGNQPQH
len: 13; d_gene: -; v_gene: TRBV5-1; CDR3aa: ASSLAGVLGEKLF
len: 13; d_gene: -; v_gene: TRBV24-1; CDR3aa: ATADPGGSYNEQF
len: 12; d_gene: -; v_gene: TRBV3-1; CDR3aa: ASSRVRETDTQY
len: 14; d_gene: TRBD2; v_gene: TRBV12-3/TRBV12-4; CDR3aa: ASSPVAGLVTGELF
len: 11; d_gene: -; v_gene: TRBV11-1; CDR3aa: ASSPEGTDTQY
len: 12; d_gene: -; v_gene: TRBV20-1; CDR3aa: SASDPRGVAEAF
len: 13; d_gene: TRBD2; v_gene: TRBV24-1; CDR3aa: ATQTGGAGTDTQY
len: 13; d_gene: -; v_gene: TRBV27; CDR3aa: ASSPRGGGTGELF
len: 9; d_gene: -; v_gene: TRBV24-1; CDR3aa: ATSSRREQF
len: 9; d_gene: -; v_gene: TRBV27; CDR3aa: ASTYNQPQH
len: 13; d_gene: TRBD2; v_gene: TRBV20-1; CDR3aa: SAGGLAGGSYEQY
len: 15; d_gene: TRBD2; v_gene: TRBV7-2; CDR3aa: ASSPPGLASRPNEQF
len: 12; d_gene: -; v_gene: TRBV15; CDR3aa: ATSRDLQRNEQF
len: 12; d_gene: -; v_gene: TRBV5-1; CDR3aa: ASSLGGSADTQY
len: 14; d_gene: TRBD2; v_gene: TRBV7-2; CDR3aa: ASSLGLAGVYETQY
len: 11; d_gene: -; v_gene: TRBV7-8; CDR3aa: ASHFKVNTEAF
len: 14; d_gene: -; v_gene: TRBV12-3/TRBV12-4; CDR3aa: ASTIAGLSSYNEQF
len: 13; d_gene: -; v_gene: TRBV9; CDR3aa: ASSVAGRGNEKLF
len: 15; d_gene: TRBD2; v_gene: TRBV6-4; CDR3aa: ASSDSGTSGSYNEQF
len: 10; d_gene: -; v_gene: TRBV29-1; CDR3aa: SGSPVTDTQY
len: 14; d_gene: -; v_gene: TRBV15; CDR3aa: ATSRASGQGGDTQY